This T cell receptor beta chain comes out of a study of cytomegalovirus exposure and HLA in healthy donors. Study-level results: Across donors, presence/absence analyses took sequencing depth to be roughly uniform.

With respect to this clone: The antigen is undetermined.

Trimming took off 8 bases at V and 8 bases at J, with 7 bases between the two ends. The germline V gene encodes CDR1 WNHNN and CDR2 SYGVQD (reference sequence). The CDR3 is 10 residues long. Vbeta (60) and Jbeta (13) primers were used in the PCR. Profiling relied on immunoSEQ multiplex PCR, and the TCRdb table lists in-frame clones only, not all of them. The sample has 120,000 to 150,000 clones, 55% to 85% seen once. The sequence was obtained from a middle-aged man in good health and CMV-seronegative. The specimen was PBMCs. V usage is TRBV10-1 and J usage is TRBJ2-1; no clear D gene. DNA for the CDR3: TGCGCCAGCCCTTGTTATGAGCAGTTCTTC. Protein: CASPCYEQFF.